The 30 T cell receptor beta chains below were found in one sample sequenced in a study of blood T cell repertoires in COVID-19. Assay used: immunoSEQ multiplex PCR; TCRdb lists only in-frame clones, some missing. The table lists fewer than 200,000 clones, roughly four fifths of them singletons. Sequenced sample: peripheral blood. The receptors were gathered from a woman older than 75 with COVID-19, enrolled during active disease.

V usage is TRBV6-5 and J usage is TRBJ1-5, with D tentatively TRBD1 (5 bases). Trimming took 0 bases from V and 2 from J, leaving 8 bases between them. The CDR3 is 15 amino acids. CDR1 is MNHEY and CDR2 is SVGAGI in the germline V gene. CDR3: CASSYSRGGNQPQHF. The CDR3 region has the DNA TGTGCCAGCAGTTACTCCCGGGGGGGCAATCAGCCCCAGCATTTT.

The CDR3 DNA follows: TGTGCCACCAGCTCCAATCTAGTCCACTACAATGAGCAGTTCTTC. Translation gives CATSSNLVHYNEQFF. J is TRBJ2-1 and V is TRBV15; D not resolved. Trimming stripped 5 bases from V and 3 bases from J, with 14 bases between. The CDR3 is made up of 15 amino acids. Germline V CDR1 and CDR2: LNHNV, YYDKDF (reference sequence).

The chain carries TRBV11-2 and TRBJ2-2; 12 bases are shared with TRBD2. From germline, CDR1 is SGHAT and CDR2 FQNNGV. The V segment lost 2 bases and the J segment 3 bases; nucleotides outside the gene matches: 4. This CDR3 region has 17 residues. In DNA, the CDR3 is TGTGCCAGCAGCTTACTAGCGGGAGGGCTCGACACCGGGGAGCTGTTTTTT. Protein: CASSLLAGGLDTGELFF.

This sequence joins TRBV7-3 and TRBJ2-1; a weak D match, TRBD2 (6 bases). The germline gives CDR1 SGHTA, CDR2 FQGTGA. This CDR3 has 16 amino acids. V was trimmed by 5 bases and J by 10 bases, leaving 24 bases between them. The CDR3 DNA sequence: TGTGCCAGCAGCCCGGACGGGACTCTAGCCAGGTCGGAGCAGTTCTTC. Amino acid sequence: CASSPDGTLARSEQFF.

This sequence joins TRBV30 and TRBJ2-1; 10 positions agree with TRBD2. The trim removed 1 base at V and 3 bases at J, leaving 3 bases unmatched. Germline V gene sequence: CDR1 GTSNPN, CDR2 SVGIG (reference sequence). The CDR3 length is 15 residues. Here the CDR3 reads CAWSGLAGVYNEQFF. CDR3 nucleotides: TGTGCCTGGAGTGGGCTAGCGGGGGTCTACAATGAGCAGTTCTTC.

The count of this clone is one. The chain employs TRBV19 and TRBJ2-3, with no clear D. This CDR3 is 15 amino acids long. Trimming removed 5 bases at V and 4 bases at J, with 16 bases between. CDR1 is LNHDA, CDR2 SQIVND, per germline (reference sequence). CDR3 DNA: TGTGCCAGTAGTCGGTCGGCAGGTTTATCAGATACGCAGTATTTT. This encodes CASSRSAGLSDTQYF.

This chain joins TRBV7-9 and TRBJ2-1; 11 bases are shared with TRBD2. Germline V gene data show CDR1 as SEHNR and CDR2 as FQNEAQ (reference sequence). This CDR3 spans 15 amino acids. V was pared by 3 bases and J by 4 bases, with 2 bases of the junction left unmatched. The CDR3 spells CASSFSGGAYNEQFF. The CDR3 DNA sequence: TGTGCCAGCAGCTTTAGCGGGGGGGCATACAATGAGCAGTTCTTC.

V is TRBV2 and J is TRBJ2-3, with 7 nucleotides matching TRBD1. With V trimmed by 5 bases and J by 1 base, 3 bases remained unmatched. The CDR3 has 14 amino acids. CDR1 is SNHLY, CDR2 FYNNEI, per germline. CDR3 amino acids: CASSLDRGTDTQYF. The CDR3 nucleotides read TGTGCCAGCAGTTTAGACAGGGGCACAGATACGCAGTATTTT.

V is TRBV7-3 and J is TRBJ2-1, with D possibly being TRBD2 (5 bases). Germline CDR1 SGHTA, CDR2 FQGTGA. V was cut by 1 base and J by 0 bases, with 13 bases left in between. The CDR3 sequence is 17 residues long. The CDR3 sequence: CASSLRVGLSSYNEQFF. The CDR3, as DNA: TGTGCCAGCAGCTTAAGAGTAGGACTTAGCTCCTACAATGAGCAGTTCTTC.

The V gene is TRBV9, the J gene TRBJ2-2; D is ambiguous. Germline CDR1 reads SGDLS; CDR2 reads YYNGEE. This CDR3 is built from 15 residues. V was clipped by 3 bases and J by 3 bases, with 12 bases between them. CDR3 sequence (DNA): TGTGCCAGCAGCGGAGCGTGGTCGGACACCGGGGAGCTGTTTTTT. This codes for CASSGAWSDTGELFF. Full variable domain (missing parts from reference TRBV9 and TRBJ2-2): DSGVTQTPKHLITATGQRVTLRCSPRSGDLSVYWYQQSLDQGLQFLIQYYNGEERAKGNILERFSAQQFPDLHSELNLSSLELGDSALYFCASSGAWSDTGELFFGEGSRLTVL.

The chain employs TRBV10-3 and TRBJ2-1; 7 nucleotides agree with TRBD2. Germline V gene data show CDR1 as ENHRY and CDR2 as SYGVKD. After removal of 11 bases from V and 9 bases from J, the junction contained 19 bases not matched to a gene. The CDR3 has 15 amino acids. The CDR3 sequence is CAASLGGGPTSEQFF. For the CDR3, the DNA is TGTGCCGCCAGTCTGGGCGGGGGACCGACCAGTGAGCAGTTCTTC.

This clone was seen once. The chain employs TRBV5-4 and TRBJ2-7; 7 bases are shared with TRBD2. Per the germline V gene, CDR1 is SGHNT and CDR2 is YYREEE (reference sequence). The CDR3 is 14 amino acids. V dropped 2 bases and J dropped 4; count of bases not matched to a gene: 6. CDR3 in DNA: TGTGCCAGCAGCTTCGGGCGGGAGAGGTACGAGCAGTACTTC. This encodes CASSFGRERYEQYF.

The DNA for the CDR3 is TGTGCCAGCTCACCGTTGGGACAGGGCCAATTCGAGACCCAGTACTTC. Protein: CASSPLGQGQFETQYF. This chain links TRBV18 with TRBJ2-5; 9 nucleotides match TRBD1. This CDR3 contains 16 residues. Germline CDR1 is KGHSH and CDR2 is LQKENI. J gave up 5 bases and V 3 bases, and 10 bases lay outside the gene matches.

The CDR3 DNA sequence: TGTGCCAGCTCACCACTTTTGGGGCACAATGAGCAGTTCTTC. It encodes CASSPLLGHNEQFF. The gene calls are TRBV18 and TRBJ2-1; D is possibly TRBD1 (5 bases). The germline gives CDR1 KGHSH, CDR2 LQKENI. This CDR3 has 14 amino acids. V lost 1 base, J lost 5 bases, and 9 bases lay in between.

This chain connects TRBV29-1 to TRBJ1-5, with TRBD1 identical over 7 bases. CDR3 size: 13 residues. V lost 4 bases to trimming and J lost 6 bases; unmatched junction nucleotides: 6. Germline CDR1 reads SQVTM; CDR2 reads ANQGSEA. Written as DNA, the CDR3 is TGCAGCGTTGCGGGAGGGGGCGGTCAGCCCCAGCATTTT. Its protein product is CSVAGGGGQPQHF.

The gene calls are TRBV3-1 (or the pseudogene TRBV3-2) and TRBJ2-1; D gene ambiguous. Looked up from germline, CDR1 is LGHDT and CDR2 is YNNKEL (reference sequence). The CDR3 has 14 amino acids. V lost 0 bases and J lost 6, with 9 bases in between. CDR3 nucleotides: TGTGCCAGCAGCCAAGATTGGGCCATCAATGAGCAGTTCTTC. It encodes CASSQDWAINEQFF.

This chain joins TRBV2 and TRBJ2-3, with D perhaps matching TRBD2 (7 bases). This CDR3 is 14 amino acids long. V shed 6 bases and J shed 4 bases, with 14 bases lying between them. Germline assignment: CDR1 SNHLY and CDR2 FYNNEI. CDR3 region: CASSLGRGSDTQYF. The CDR3 region has the DNA TGTGCCAGCAGCCTGGGGAGGGGGTCAGATACGCAGTATTTT.

The chain is built from TRBV21-1 and TRBJ2-5; the table's TRBD2 call for D was not verified on the DNA. TRBV21-1 corresponds to a pseudogene. The CDR3 spans 18 residues. The CDR3 reads CASSYPELAGGEPETQYF. The CDR3 nucleotides read TGTGCCAGCAGCTACCCCGAGTTAGCGGGAGGGGAACCGGAGACCCAGTACTTC.

This sequence joins TRBV2 and TRBJ2-3; tentatively, D is TRBD2 (5 bases). Deletions cut 5 bases from V and 0 bases from J, with 12 bases between. The germline V gene has CDR1 SNHLY and CDR2 FYNNEI. The CDR3 is 15 residues long. Written as DNA, the CDR3 is TGTGCCAGCAGTTCTAGCCCGCTCAGCACAGATACGCAGTATTTT. It is translated as CASSSSPLSTDTQYF.

The chain links TRBV19 to TRBJ2-7, with 10 bases lining up with TRBD1. Trimming removed 5 bases from V and 3 bases from J; junction bases left unmatched: 4. Germline V gene data show CDR1 as LNHDA and CDR2 as SQIVND (reference sequence). The CDR3 contains 14 residues. In DNA, the CDR3 is TGTGCCAGTAGTGGGGACAGGGGATTCTACGAGCAGTACTTC. Amino acids: CASSGDRGFYEQYF.

The V and J genes are TRBV5-1 and TRBJ2-7; 9 nucleotides match TRBD2. Germline V gene lookup returns CDR1 SGHRS and CDR2 YFSETQ. V lost 3 bases to trimming and J lost 3 bases; unmatched junction nucleotides: 7. The CDR3 covers 15 residues. CDR3 protein: CASSSTGTSSYEQYF. The DNA for the CDR3 is TGCGCCAGCAGCTCCACCGGGACTAGCAGCTACGAGCAGTACTTC.

V and J are TRBV9 and TRBJ2-2; 10 positions agree with TRBD2. CDR1 is SGDLS, CDR2 YYNGEE, per germline. J lost 4 bases, V lost 3 bases, and 3 bases had no gene match. CDR3 size: 15 residues. CDR3: CASSERLAGTGELFF. In nucleotides, the CDR3 is TGTGCCAGCAGCGAGCGACTAGCGGGCACCGGGGAGCTGTTTTTT.

The V call is TRBV5-4, the J call TRBJ2-7; possibly TRBD2 for D (5 bases). The CDR3 loop spans 15 amino acids. Germline loops: CDR1 SGHNT, CDR2 YYREEE (reference sequence). V lost 1 base and J 7 bases, leaving 18 bases between the germline ends. The chain's CDR3 is CASSLTGGPPGEQYF. CDR3 nucleotides: TGTGCCAGCAGCTTGACCGGCGGGCCTCCCGGGGAGCAGTACTTC. The entire variable domain, with the rest obtained from reference TRBV5-4 and TRBJ2-7, is as follows: ETGVTQSPTHLIKTRGQQVTLRCSSQSGHNTVSWYQQALGQGPQFIFQYYREEENGRGNFPPRFSGLQFPNYSSELNVNALELDDSALYLCASSLTGGPPGEQYFGPGTRLTVT.

The DNA for the CDR3 is TGTGCCAGCAGATCAGGGGGACAGGGGGCACGGGAGCAGTACTTC. It is translated as CASRSGGQGAREQYF. The genes are TRBV27 and TRBJ2-7; 12 positions agree with TRBD1. The CDR3 runs 15 residues. Trimming took 6 bases from V and 7 from J; bases not matched to a gene: 10. Germline CDR1 and CDR2: MNHEY and SMNVEV (reference sequence).

CDR3 bases: TGTGCCAGCTCACCACGGGGCCGCTCTGGAAACACCATATATTTT. Encoded protein: CASSPRGRSGNTIYF. The chain has TRBV18 and TRBJ1-3; the D gene is possibly TRBD1 (5 bases). V was shortened by 1 base and J by 0 bases, with 7 bases between the two germline ends. CDR1 KGHSH and CDR2 LQKENI come from the germline V gene. CDR3 size: 15 residues.

The chain uses TRBV7-9 and TRBJ1-1, with TRBD1 identical over 7 bases. V lost 5 bases and J lost 9; bases outside the gene matches: 12. The germline gives CDR1 SEHNR, CDR2 FQNEAQ (reference sequence). CDR3 length equals 14 residues. In DNA, the CDR3 is TGTGCCAGCAGCGCGCAGGGGGGCGCGAACAAAGCTTTCTTT. Protein sequence: CASSAQGGANKAFF.

The chain joins TRBV4-2 to TRBJ2-2; a possible D gene is TRBD1 (5 bases). The germline CDR1 and CDR2 sequences are LGHNA and YNFKEQ. The CDR3 is made up of 17 amino acids. V gave up 1 base and J gave up 0 bases, with 12 bases separating them. This chain's CDR3 is CASSQVSRAPNTGELFF. CDR3 nucleotide sequence: TGTGCCAGCAGCCAAGTGAGCAGGGCCCCGAACACCGGGGAGCTGTTTTTT.

This clone showed up just a few times. This chain links TRBV3-1 (or the pseudogene TRBV3-2) with TRBJ2-1, with 10 bases fitting TRBD2. The J segment lost 0 bases and the V segment lost 3 bases, leaving 11 bases of the junction unmatched. The CDR3 totals 19 residues. The germline V gene has CDR1 LGHDT and CDR2 YNNKEL (reference sequence). CDR3 protein: CASSHGGLANLRSYNEQFF. CDR3 in DNA: TGTGCCAGCAGCCACGGGGGACTAGCGAACCTCCGCTCCTACAATGAGCAGTTCTTC.

The V and J genes are TRBV27 and TRBJ2-6; 8 nucleotides align to TRBD1. With V trimmed by 5 bases and J by 2 bases, 5 bases remained unmatched. CDR1 and CDR2 from the germline V gene are MNHEY and SMNVEV (reference sequence). The CDR3 is made up of 16 amino acids. Written as DNA, the CDR3 is TGTGCCAGCAGTCCAATACAGGGGGCTGGGGCCAACGTCCTGACTTTC. Its protein product is CASSPIQGAGANVLTF.

This clone has only one observation. V gene TRBV7-8 combines with J gene TRBJ2-7; 9 nucleotides match TRBD2. The V gene end was trimmed by 1 base and the J gene end by 3 bases; junction bases not matched to a gene: 1. This CDR3 is 14 amino acids long. Germline V gene sequence: CDR1 SGHVS, CDR2 FQNEAQ. The CDR3 coding sequence is TGTGCCAGCAGCTTAGGAGCGGGAGGCTACGAGCAGTACTTC. Translated: CASSLGAGGYEQYF.